The clone carrying this TCR beta chain appeared a few times. What it binds is unknown. Between the trimmed V and J ends, which lost 0 bases and 1 base, there was a span of 15 bases. The CDR3 length is 17 residues. Germline V gene data show CDR1 as SGDLS and CDR2 as YYNGEE. The sample belongs to a study of T cells after yellow fever vaccination. Study-level points and caveats: After the booster, around 95% of CD4 and more than 75% of CD8 primary-response clones were re-detected.

TCRdb processed the 5' RACE reads anew with MiXCR; each CDR3 protein has one entry. This sample carries a few hundred thousand distinct CDR3 sequences, roughly 7% of them seen once, and the ten largest clones take around 17%. This receptor was identified in a young man who received the YFV17D yellow fever vaccine. The sample was PBMCs, taken about 49 days after the first yellow fever vaccination. V usage is TRBV9 and J usage is TRBJ2-3, with a weak D call TRBD1 (5 bases). The CDR3 DNA is TGTGCCAGCAGCGTAGAAAAATGGGGCCGCGGCACAGATACGCAGTATTTT. Protein product: CASSVEKWGRGTDTQYF. Full variable domain (missing parts from reference TRBV9 and TRBJ2-3): DSGVTQTPKHLITATGQRVTLRCSPRSGDLSVYWYQQSLDQGLQFLIQYYNGEERAKGNILERFSAQQFPDLHSELNLSSLELGDSALYFCASSVEKWGRGTDTQYFGPGTRLTVL.